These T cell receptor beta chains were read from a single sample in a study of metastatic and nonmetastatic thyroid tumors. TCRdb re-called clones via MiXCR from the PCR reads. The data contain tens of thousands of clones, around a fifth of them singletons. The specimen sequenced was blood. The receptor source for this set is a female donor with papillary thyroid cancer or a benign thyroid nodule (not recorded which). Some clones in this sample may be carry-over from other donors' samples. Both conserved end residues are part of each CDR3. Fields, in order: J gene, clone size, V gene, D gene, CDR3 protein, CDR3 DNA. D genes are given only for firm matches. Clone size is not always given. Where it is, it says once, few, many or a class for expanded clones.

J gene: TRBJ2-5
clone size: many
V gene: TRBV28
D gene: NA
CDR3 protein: CATTRGASQETQYF
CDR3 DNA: TGTGCCACCACGCGAGGGGCGAGCCAAGAGACCCAGTACTTC

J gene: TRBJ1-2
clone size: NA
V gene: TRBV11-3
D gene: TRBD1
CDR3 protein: CASSFSGTGNYGYTF
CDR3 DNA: TGTGCCAGCAGCTTTAGTGGGACAGGGAACTATGGCTACACCTTC

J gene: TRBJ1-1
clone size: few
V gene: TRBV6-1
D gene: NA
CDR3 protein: CATSTGEGTEAFF
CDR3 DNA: TGTGCCACCTCAACAGGAGAAGGTACTGAAGCTTTCTTT

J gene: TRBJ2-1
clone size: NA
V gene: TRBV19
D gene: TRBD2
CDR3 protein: CASTEAGGPWSEQFF
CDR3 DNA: TGTGCCAGTACCGAGGCGGGAGGGCCCTGGAGTGAGCAGTTCTTC

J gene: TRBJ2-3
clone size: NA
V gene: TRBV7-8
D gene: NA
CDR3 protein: CASSYFRADTDTQYF
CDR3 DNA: TGTGCCAGCAGTTATTTCCGGGCCGACACAGATACGCAGTATTTT

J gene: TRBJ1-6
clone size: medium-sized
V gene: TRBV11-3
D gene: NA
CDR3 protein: CASSLDRKGLNSPLHF
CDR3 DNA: TGTGCCAGCAGCTTAGATCGGAAAGGGCTCAATTCACCCCTCCACTTT

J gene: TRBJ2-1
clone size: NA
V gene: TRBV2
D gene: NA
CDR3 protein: CASSVGRSPSYNEQFF
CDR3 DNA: TGTGCCAGCAGTGTAGGTAGAAGCCCGTCCTACAATGAGCAGTTCTTC

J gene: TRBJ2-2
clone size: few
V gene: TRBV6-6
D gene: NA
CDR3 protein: CASSYSMSLGAPGELFF
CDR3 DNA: TGTGCCAGCAGTTACTCCATGTCATTGGGGGCCCCCGGGGAGCTGTTTTTT

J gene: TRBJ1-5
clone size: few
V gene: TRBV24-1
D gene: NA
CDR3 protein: CATSRGINQPQHF
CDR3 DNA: TGTGCCACCAGTCGTGGCATAAATCAGCCCCAGCATTTT

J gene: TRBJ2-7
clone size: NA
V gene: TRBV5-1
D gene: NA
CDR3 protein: CASSLVGQEVEQYF
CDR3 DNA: TGCGCCAGCAGCTTGGTGGGGCAGGAGGTCGAGCAGTACTTC

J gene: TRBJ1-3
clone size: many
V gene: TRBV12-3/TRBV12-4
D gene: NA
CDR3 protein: CASSFLAGNTIYF
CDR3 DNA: TGTGCCAGCAGTTTCCTCGCGGGAAACACCATATATTTT

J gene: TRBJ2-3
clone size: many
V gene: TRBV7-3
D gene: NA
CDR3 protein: CASSLNRRADTQYF
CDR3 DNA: TGTGCCAGCAGCTTAAACAGGAGAGCAGATACGCAGTATTTT

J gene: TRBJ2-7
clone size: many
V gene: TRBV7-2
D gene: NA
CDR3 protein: CASSLEGFHEQYF
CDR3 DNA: TGTGCCAGCAGCTTAGAGGGCTTCCACGAGCAGTACTTC

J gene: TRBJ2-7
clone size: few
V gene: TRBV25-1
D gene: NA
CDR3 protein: CASSESHLSYEQYF
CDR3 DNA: TGTGCCAGCAGTGAATCCCACCTTTCCTACGAGCAGTACTTC

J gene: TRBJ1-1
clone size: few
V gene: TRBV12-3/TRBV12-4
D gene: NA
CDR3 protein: CASSLRTFEAFF
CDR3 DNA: TGTGCCAGCAGTTTAAGAACCTTTGAAGCTTTCTTT

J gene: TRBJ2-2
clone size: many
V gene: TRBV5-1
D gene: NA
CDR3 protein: CASSQRDTGELFF
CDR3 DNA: TGCGCCAGCAGCCAACGGGACACCGGGGAGCTGTTTTTT

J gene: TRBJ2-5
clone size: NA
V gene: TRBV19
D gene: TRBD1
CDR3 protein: CASSTDRGMETQYF
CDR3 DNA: TGTGCCAGTAGTACGGACAGGGGGATGGAGACCCAGTACTTC

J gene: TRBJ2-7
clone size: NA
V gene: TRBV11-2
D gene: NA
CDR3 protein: CASSFEGLGEQYF
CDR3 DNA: TGTGCCAGCAGCTTTGAGGGGTTAGGCGAGCAGTACTTC

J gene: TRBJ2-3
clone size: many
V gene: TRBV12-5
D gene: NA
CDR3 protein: CASGLVIGEANTQYF
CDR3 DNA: TGTGCTAGTGGTTTGGTAATAGGGGAGGCTAATACGCAGTATTTT

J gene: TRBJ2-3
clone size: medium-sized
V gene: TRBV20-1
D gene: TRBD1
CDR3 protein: CSAKDGQELNTQYF
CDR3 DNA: TGCAGTGCGAAAGACGGACAGGAGTTGAATACGCAGTATTTT

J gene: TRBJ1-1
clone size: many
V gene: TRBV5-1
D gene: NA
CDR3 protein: CASSRGNTEAFF
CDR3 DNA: TGCGCCAGCAGCAGGGGGAACACTGAAGCTTTCTTT

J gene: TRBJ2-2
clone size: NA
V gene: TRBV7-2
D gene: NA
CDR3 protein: CASSLGTATGELFF
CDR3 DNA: TGTGCCAGCAGCCTGGGGACTGCCACCGGGGAGCTGTTTTTT

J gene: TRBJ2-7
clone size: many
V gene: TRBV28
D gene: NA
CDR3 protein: CASSQPYEQYF
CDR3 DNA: TGTGCCAGCAGTCAACCCTACGAGCAGTACTTC

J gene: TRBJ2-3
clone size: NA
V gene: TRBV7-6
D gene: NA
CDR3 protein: CASSLFAQWDTDTQYF
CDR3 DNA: TGTGCCAGCAGCTTATTCGCCCAGTGGGACACAGATACGCAGTATTTT

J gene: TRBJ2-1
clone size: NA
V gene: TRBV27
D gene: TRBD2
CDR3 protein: CASSLSLAGSRYNEQFF
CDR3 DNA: TGTGCCAGCAGTTTATCACTAGCGGGGTCTCGATACAATGAGCAGTTCTTC

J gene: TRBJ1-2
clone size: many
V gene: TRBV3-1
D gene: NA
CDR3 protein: CASSQGGRNYGYTF
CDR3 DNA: TGTGCCAGCAGCCAAGGAGGGCGGAACTATGGCTACACCTTC

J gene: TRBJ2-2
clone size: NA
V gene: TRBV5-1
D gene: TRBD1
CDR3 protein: CASSTGTGGNGELFF
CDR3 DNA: TGCGCCAGCAGCACGGGGACAGGGGGAAACGGGGAGCTGTTTTTT

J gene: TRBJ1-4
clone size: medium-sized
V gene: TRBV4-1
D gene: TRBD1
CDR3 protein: CASSQAGGSEKLFF
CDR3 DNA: TGCGCCAGCAGCCAAGCAGGGGGCTCTGAAAAACTGTTTTTT

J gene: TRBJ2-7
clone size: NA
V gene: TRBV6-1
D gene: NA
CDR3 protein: CASSQQQGRQYF
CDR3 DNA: TGTGCCAGCAGCCAACAGCAGGGGCGGCAGTACTTC

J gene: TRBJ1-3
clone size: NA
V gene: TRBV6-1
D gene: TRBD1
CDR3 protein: CASSVDRAGNTIYF
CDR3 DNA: TGTGCCAGCAGTGTAGACAGGGCCGGAAACACCATATATTTT

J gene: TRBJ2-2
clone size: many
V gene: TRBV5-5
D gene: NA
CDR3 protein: CASSYAAGTGELFF
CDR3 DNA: TGTGCCAGCAGCTATGCCGCGGGGACCGGGGAGCTGTTTTTT